A single sample gave rise to the 4 T cell receptor beta chains below, sequenced in a study of T cell changes during pregnancy in multiple sclerosis. Profiled with immunoSEQ multiplex PCR; TCRdb holds only in-frame clones, not every one. The profile shows 48,000 or so clones, 85% to 95% of them singletons. Material: CD4+ T cells from peripheral blood mononuclear cells, obtained in the first trimester of pregnancy. The source of these receptors is a female donor with multiple sclerosis, enrolled in a pregnancy study.

The rearrangement links TRBV4-2 to TRBJ1-1; 9 bases fit TRBD1. The V segment lost 5 bases and the J segment 10 bases; nucleotides outside the gene matches: 8. Germline CDR1 LGHNA, CDR2 YNFKEQ. The CDR3 is made up of 13 amino acids. The CDR3 DNA sequence: TGTGCCAGCAGCACCGGGACAGGGAGGGGAGCTTTCTTT. Amino acids: CASSTGTGRGAFF.

The gene calls are TRBV5-1 and TRBJ1-2, with D unresolved. CDR1 is SGHRS, CDR2 YFSETQ, per germline. The CDR3 has 13 residues. Between the trimmed V and J ends, which lost 4 bases and 4 bases, there was a span of 11 bases. The CDR3 DNA reads TGCGCCAGCAGCCCTGCTGCCGGCTATGGCTACACCTTC. It codes for CASSPAAGYGYTF. The complete variable domain, with remaining parts taken from reference TRBV5-1 and TRBJ1-2, reads KAGVTQTPRYLIKTRGQQVTLSCSPISGHRSVSWYQQTPGQGLQFLFEYFSETQRNKGNFPGRFSGRQFSNSRSEMNVSTLELGDSALYLCASSPAAGYGYTFGSGTRLTVV.

This CDR3 reads CASSGPGILTGYF. For the CDR3, the DNA is TGTGCCAGCAGTGGTCCGGGGATCCTCACCGGGTATTTT. V usage is TRBV2 and J usage is TRBJ2-3, with D tentatively TRBD2 (5 bases). V lost 4 bases and J lost 14, with 19 bases in between. The length of the CDR3 is 13 residues. CDR1 and CDR2 from the germline V gene are SNHLY and FYNNEI.

This clone was found once. The genes are TRBV4-2 and TRBJ2-7; D may be TRBD1 (6 bases). The germline V and J ends were trimmed by 0 bases and 2 bases, with 11 bases remaining between them. This CDR3 spans 15 amino acids. From germline, CDR1 is LGHNA and CDR2 YNFKEQ. Written as DNA, the CDR3 is TGTGCCAGCAGCCAAGATGGTGGGGGCCCCTACGAGCAGTACTTC. Protein: CASSQDGGGPYEQYF.